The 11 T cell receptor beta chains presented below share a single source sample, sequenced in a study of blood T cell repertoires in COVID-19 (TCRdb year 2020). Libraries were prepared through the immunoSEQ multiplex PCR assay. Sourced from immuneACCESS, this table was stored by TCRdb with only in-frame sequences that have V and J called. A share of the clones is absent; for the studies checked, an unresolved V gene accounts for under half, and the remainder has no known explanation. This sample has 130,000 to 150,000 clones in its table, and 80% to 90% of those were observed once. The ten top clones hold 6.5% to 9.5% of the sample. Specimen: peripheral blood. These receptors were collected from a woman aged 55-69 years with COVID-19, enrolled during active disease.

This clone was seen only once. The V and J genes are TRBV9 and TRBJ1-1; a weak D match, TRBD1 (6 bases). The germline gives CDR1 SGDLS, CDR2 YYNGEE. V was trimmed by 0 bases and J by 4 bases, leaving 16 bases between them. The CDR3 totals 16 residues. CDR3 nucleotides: TGTGCCAGCAGCGTAGGAAAGGGACACCTGGGCACTGAAGCTTTCTTT. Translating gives CASSVGKGHLGTEAFF.

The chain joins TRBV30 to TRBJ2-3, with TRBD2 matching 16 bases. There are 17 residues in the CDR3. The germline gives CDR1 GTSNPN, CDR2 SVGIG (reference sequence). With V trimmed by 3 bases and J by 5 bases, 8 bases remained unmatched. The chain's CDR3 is CAWSSRGLAGGQDTQYF. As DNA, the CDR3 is TGTGCCTGGAGCAGCCGGGGACTAGCGGGGGGGCAAGATACGCAGTATTTT.

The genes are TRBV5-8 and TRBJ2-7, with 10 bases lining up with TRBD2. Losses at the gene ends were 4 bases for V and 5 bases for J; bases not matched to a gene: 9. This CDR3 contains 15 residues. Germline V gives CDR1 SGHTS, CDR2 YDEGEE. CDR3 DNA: TGTGCCAGCAGCCACCGACTAGCGGGCAGGAACGAGCAGTACTTC. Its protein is CASSHRLAGRNEQYF.

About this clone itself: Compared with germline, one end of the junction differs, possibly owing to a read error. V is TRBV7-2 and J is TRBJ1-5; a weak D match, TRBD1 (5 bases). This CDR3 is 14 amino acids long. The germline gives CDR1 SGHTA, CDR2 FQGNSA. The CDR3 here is CASSLRGSYQPQHF. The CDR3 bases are TGTGCCAGCAGCTTAAGGGGTAGCTATCAGCCCCAGCATTTT. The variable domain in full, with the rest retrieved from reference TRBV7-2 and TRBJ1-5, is GAGVSQSPSNKVTEKGKDVELRCDPISGHTALYWYRQSLGQGLEFLIYFQGNSAPDKSGLPSDRFSAERTGGSVSTLTIQRTQQEDSAVYLCASSLRGSYQPQHFGDGTRLSIL.

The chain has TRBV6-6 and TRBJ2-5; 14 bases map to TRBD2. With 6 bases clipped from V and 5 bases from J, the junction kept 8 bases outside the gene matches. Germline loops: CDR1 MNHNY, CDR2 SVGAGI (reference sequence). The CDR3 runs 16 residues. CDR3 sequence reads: CASSRRTSGGPETQYF. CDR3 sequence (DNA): TGTGCCAGCAGCCGACGGACTAGCGGGGGGCCGGAGACCCAGTACTTC.

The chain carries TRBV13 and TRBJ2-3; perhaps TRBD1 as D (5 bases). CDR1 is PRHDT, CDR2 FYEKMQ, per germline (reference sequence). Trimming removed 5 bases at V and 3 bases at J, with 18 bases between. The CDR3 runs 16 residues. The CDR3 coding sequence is TGTGCCAGCAGCCCACCTATCTTCAGGGTAACAGATACGCAGTATTTT. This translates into CASSPPIFRVTDTQYF.

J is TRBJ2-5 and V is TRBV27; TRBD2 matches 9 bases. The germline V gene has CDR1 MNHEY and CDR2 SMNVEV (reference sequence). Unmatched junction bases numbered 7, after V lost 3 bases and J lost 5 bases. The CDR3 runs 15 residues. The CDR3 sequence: CASSFRRGGEETQYF. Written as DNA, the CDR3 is TGTGCCAGCAGTTTCCGGCGGGGGGGCGAGGAGACCCAGTACTTC.

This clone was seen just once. In DNA, the CDR3 is TGCAGTCGACAGGTGAACACTGAAGCTTTCTTT. As protein: CSRQVNTEAFF. This chain joins TRBV20-1 and TRBJ1-1; a possible D gene is TRBD1 (6 bases). CDR1 is DFQATT and CDR2 is SNEGSKA in the germline V gene (reference sequence). V was cut by 8 bases and J by 0 bases, with 7 bases left in between. This CDR3 is built from 11 residues.

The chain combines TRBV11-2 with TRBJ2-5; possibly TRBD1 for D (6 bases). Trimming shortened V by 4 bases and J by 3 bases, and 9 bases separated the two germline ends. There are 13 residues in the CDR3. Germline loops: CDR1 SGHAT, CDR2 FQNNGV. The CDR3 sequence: CASSSGHEETQYF. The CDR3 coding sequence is TGTGCCAGCAGCTCGGGACACGAAGAGACCCAGTACTTC.

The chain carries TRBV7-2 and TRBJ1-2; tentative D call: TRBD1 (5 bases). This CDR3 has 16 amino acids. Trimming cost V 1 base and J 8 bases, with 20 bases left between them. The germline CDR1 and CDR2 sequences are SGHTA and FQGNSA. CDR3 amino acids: CASSLGRANQGGGYTF. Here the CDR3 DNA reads TGTGCCAGCAGCTTAGGTAGGGCTAACCAGGGAGGAGGCTACACCTTC.

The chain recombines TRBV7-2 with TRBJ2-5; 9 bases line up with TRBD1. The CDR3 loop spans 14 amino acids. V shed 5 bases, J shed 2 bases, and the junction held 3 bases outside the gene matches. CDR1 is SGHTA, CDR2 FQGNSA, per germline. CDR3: CASSRDREQETQYF. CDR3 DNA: TGTGCCAGCAGCAGGGACAGGGAGCAAGAGACCCAGTACTTC.